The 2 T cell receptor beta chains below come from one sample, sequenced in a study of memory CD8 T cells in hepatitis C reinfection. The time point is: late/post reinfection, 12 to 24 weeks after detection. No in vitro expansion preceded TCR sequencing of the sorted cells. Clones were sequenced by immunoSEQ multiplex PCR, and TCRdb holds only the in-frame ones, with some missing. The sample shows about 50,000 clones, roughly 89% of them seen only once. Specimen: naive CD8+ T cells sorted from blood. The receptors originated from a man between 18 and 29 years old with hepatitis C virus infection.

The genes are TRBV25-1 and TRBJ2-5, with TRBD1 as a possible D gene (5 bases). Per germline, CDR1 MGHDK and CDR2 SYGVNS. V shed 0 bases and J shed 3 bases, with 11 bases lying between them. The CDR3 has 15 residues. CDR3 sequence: CASSEYLGREETQYF. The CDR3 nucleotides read TGTGCCAGCAGTGAATATCTGGGCAGGGAAGAGACCCAGTACTTC.

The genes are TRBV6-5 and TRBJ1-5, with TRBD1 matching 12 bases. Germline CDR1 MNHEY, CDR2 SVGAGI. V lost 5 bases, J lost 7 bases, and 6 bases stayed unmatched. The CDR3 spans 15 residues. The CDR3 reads CASSAGTGGGQPQHF. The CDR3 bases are TGTGCCAGCAGTGCCGGGACAGGGGGCGGGCAGCCCCAGCATTTT.